This T cell receptor beta chain was identified in a study of PD-1 blockade in classical Hodgkin lymphoma. Study-level results: Relative to healthy donors, newly diagnosed patients reportedly had lower baseline TCR diversity, which was reported as lower still in relapsed/refractory patients.

Regarding time point: newly diagnosed, previously untreated cHL patient sample. Thawed PBMCs underwent magnetic negative selection to obtain purified CD8+ T cells. This clone has a single count. The antigen remains undetermined. From germline, CDR1 is SGHRS and CDR2 YFSETQ. Trimming shortened V by 4 bases and J by 8 bases, and 16 bases separated the two germline ends. The CDR3 contains 14 residues. Libraries were prepared by immunoSEQ multiplex PCR; TCRdb keeps only in-frame clonotypes and omits some of them. The table has about 3,200 clones, roughly 70% seen once. The sequence was collected from a human donor with classical Hodgkin lymphoma. Input material: CD8+ T cells from blood. The chain employs TRBV5-1 and TRBJ2-1; D may correspond to TRBD1 or TRBD2 (7 bases each). The CDR3: CASSQGDYSYEQFF. CDR3 in DNA: TGCGCCAGCAGCCAGGGGGACTATAGTTATGAGCAGTTCTTC.